A single sample gave rise to the 22 T cell receptor beta chains below, sequenced in a study of cytotoxic CD8 clonotypes in ibrutinib-treated CLL. The data were produced by immunoSEQ multiplex PCR, yet TCRdb's version contains in-frame clones alone and is incomplete. In the table there are 330,000 or so clones, over 55% of which are singletons. Sequencing used PBMCs, obtained after 36 months of ibrutinib treatment. The source is a human donor with chronic lymphocytic leukemia.

This sequence joins TRBV18 and TRBJ1-1, with D unclear. Per germline, CDR1 KGHSH and CDR2 LQKENI. V was shortened by 4 bases and J by 0 bases, with 6 bases between the two germline ends. This CDR3 comprises 13 residues. CDR3 nucleotide sequence: TGTGCCAGCTCACTCCCAATGAACACTGAAGCTTTCTTT. Translating gives CASSLPMNTEAFF. Using reference TRBV18 and TRBJ1-1 for the parts outside the CDR3, the full variable domain is NAGVMQNPRHLVRRRGQEARLRCSPMKGHSHVYWYRQLPEEGLKFMVYLQKENIIDESGMPKERFSAEFPKEGPSILRIQQVVRGDSAAYFCASSLPMNTEAFFGQGTRLTVV.

The chain joins TRBV6-1 to TRBJ1-4; D unresolved. The V end lost 3 bases, the J end lost 7 bases, and 18 bases lay between the germline ends. This CDR3 spans 16 amino acids. Looked up from germline, CDR1 is MNHNS and CDR2 is SASEGT. In nucleotides, the CDR3 is TGTGCCAGCAGTGATATACGGGAGTTAGAAGGTGAAAAACTGTTTTTT. This translates into CASSDIRELEGEKLFF.

V is TRBV4-1 and J is TRBJ2-1; unclear D gene. V lost 1 base and J 6 bases, leaving 13 bases between the germline ends. CDR1 and CDR2 from the germline V gene are MGHRA and YSYEKL. The CDR3 has 15 amino acids. The CDR3 loop reads CASSQGDRASNEQFF. CDR3 sequence (DNA): TGCGCCAGCAGCCAAGGGGATAGGGCCTCCAATGAGCAGTTCTTC.

The V call is TRBV15, the J call TRBJ1-5; D uncertain. Trimming stripped 2 bases from V and 5 bases from J, with 10 bases between. Germline V gives CDR1 LNHNV, CDR2 YYDKDF (reference sequence). This CDR3 has 14 residues. CDR3 DNA sequence: TGTGCCACCAGCAGACGCAGGAAGGATCAGCCCCAGCATTTT. This encodes CATSRRRKDQPQHF.

The J gene is TRBJ2-7, the V gene TRBV11-2; D may be TRBD2 (6 bases). The CDR3 has 16 amino acids. The V gene lost 2 bases and the J gene lost 3 bases, with 17 bases spanning the gap. The germline gives CDR1 SGHAT, CDR2 FQNNGV. CDR3 coding DNA: TGTGCCAGCAGCTTAATGGTTTCGGGACTCAACTACGAGCAGTACTTC. This codes for CASSLMVSGLNYEQYF. Complete variable domain (other parts from reference TRBV11-2 and TRBJ2-7): EAGVAQSPRYKIIEKRQSVAFWCNPISGHATLYWYQQILGQGPKLLIQFQNNGVVDDSQLPKDRFSAERLKGVDSTLKIQPAKLEDSAVYLCASSLMVSGLNYEQYFGPGTRLTVT.

The V call is TRBV10-1, the J call TRBJ2-4; D perhaps matches TRBD2 (6 bases). V was shortened by 4 bases and J by 0 bases, with 19 bases between the two germline ends. CDR1 and CDR2 from the germline V gene are WNHNN and SYGVQD (reference sequence). CDR3 length equals 18 residues. This CDR3 is CASSGQAAPGLAKNIQYF. The CDR3 nucleotides read TGCGCCAGCAGTGGTCAGGCCGCGCCGGGACTAGCCAAAAACATTCAGTACTTC.

The rearrangement joins TRBV28 to TRBJ1-5; a weak D match, TRBD1 (5 bases). The CDR3 extends over 14 amino acids. CDR1 and CDR2 from the germline V gene are MDHEN and SYDVKM. V lost 0 bases to trimming and J lost 11 bases, with 14 bases between them. The DNA for the CDR3 is TGTGCCAGCAGTTTATGGCAGGGCGGCTCGTCCCAGCATTTT. This sequence encodes CASSLWQGGSSQHF.

V and J are TRBV19 and TRBJ2-1, with unresolved D. The CDR3 contains 14 residues. Deletions cut 1 base from V and 3 bases from J, with 7 bases between. CDR1 is LNHDA, CDR2 SQIVND, per germline (reference sequence). This chain's CDR3 is CASSIGRIYNEQFF. CDR3 coding DNA: TGTGCCAGTAGTATAGGGCGGATCTACAATGAGCAGTTCTTC.

The chain is built from TRBV4-1 and TRBJ1-5, with D possibly TRBD1 on 5 matching bases. Trimming removed 2 bases from V and 0 bases from J, with 14 bases in between. Looked up from germline, CDR1 is MGHRA and CDR2 is YSYEKL. This CDR3 contains 17 residues. CDR3 region: CASSQQGGGTSNQPQHF. The CDR3, as DNA: TGCGCCAGCAGCCAACAAGGTGGCGGGACTAGCAATCAGCCCCAGCATTTT.

The chain employs TRBV4-1 and TRBJ2-1; 11 positions match TRBD2. There are 15 residues in the CDR3. Germline assignment: CDR1 MGHRA and CDR2 YSYEKL. V lost 4 bases, J lost 6 bases, and 5 bases stayed unmatched. The CDR3 here is CASSRWGTSGNEQFF. In DNA form, the CDR3 reads TGCGCCAGCAGCCGGTGGGGGACTAGCGGCAATGAGCAGTTCTTC.

This chain joins TRBV7-2 and TRBJ1-2; D gene uncertain. CDR1 and CDR2 (germline): SGHTA, FQGNSA. The CDR3 contains 15 residues. Trimming removed 2 bases from V and 8 bases from J, with 18 bases in between. The CDR3 reads CASSLNLGFRVGYTF. Written as DNA, the CDR3 is TGTGCCAGCAGCTTAAACCTGGGCTTTCGAGTGGGCTACACCTTC.

The genes are TRBV9 and TRBJ1-2; D ambiguous. The CDR3 runs 16 residues. Germline V gene data show CDR1 as SGDLS and CDR2 as YYNGEE. The ends were cut back, 0 bases at V and 6 bases at J, with 18 bases in the middle. The CDR3 region has the DNA TGTGCCAGCAGCGTAGCTGGGCGGATTCAAACTGATGGCTACACCTTC. Translated, it gives CASSVAGRIQTDGYTF.

The chain recombines TRBV2 with TRBJ2-2; 11 bases align to TRBD2. CDR1 and CDR2 from the germline V gene are SNHLY and FYNNEI. The CDR3 loop spans 17 amino acids. Unmatched junction bases numbered 17, after V lost 8 bases and J lost 9 bases. In nucleotides, the CDR3 is TGTGCCAGCGCCAAGGCCGGGGGACTAGCGGTCATACGGGAGCTGTTTTTT. This translates into CASAKAGGLAVIRELFF.

The rearrangement joins TRBV4-1 to TRBJ2-3; TRBD2 aligns across 10 bases. From germline, CDR1 is MGHRA and CDR2 YSYEKL. The J segment lost 0 bases and the V segment lost 5 bases, leaving 14 bases of the junction unmatched. The CDR3 length is 19 residues. The CDR3 here is CASSGASGRLGTSTDTQYF. The CDR3 nucleotides read TGCGCCAGCAGCGGGGCTAGCGGGAGATTAGGAACTAGCACAGATACGCAGTATTTT.

This clone has just a few counts. The gene calls are TRBV19 and TRBJ2-7; tentatively, D is TRBD2 (6 bases). V lost 5 bases and J 0 bases, leaving 14 bases between the germline ends. This CDR3 spans 15 amino acids. Germline V gene sequence: CDR1 LNHDA, CDR2 SQIVND (reference sequence). The CDR3 sequence is CASSPRDLSSYEQYF. The DNA for the CDR3 is TGTGCCAGTAGTCCCCGGGACTTAAGCTCCTACGAGCAGTACTTC.

Here the CDR3 DNA reads TGTGCCAGCAGCAACAGGGGGAGAGGCCCGAACACCGGGGAGCTGTTTTTT. It codes for CASSNRGRGPNTGELFF. The J gene is TRBJ2-2, the V gene TRBV11-2; 8 bases are a match to TRBD1. Germline CDR1 is SGHAT and CDR2 is FQNNGV. Unmatched junction bases numbered 8, after V lost 5 bases and J lost 0 bases. CDR3 size: 17 residues.

This chain joins TRBV11-2 and TRBJ2-1; D is perhaps TRBD1 or TRBD2 (6 bases each). V lost 7 bases and J 0 bases, leaving 13 bases between the germline ends. CDR3 size: 15 residues. CDR1 is SGHAT, CDR2 FQNNGV, per germline. The CDR3 DNA reads TGTGCCAGCAACCCAGGGGACTCCTCCTACAATGAGCAGTTCTTC. This sequence encodes CASNPGDSSYNEQFF.

This clone was seen a few times. The V and J genes are TRBV7-2 and TRBJ2-4; D is possibly TRBD1 (5 bases). This CDR3 has 13 amino acids. Germline-derived CDR1 and CDR2 are SGHTA and FQGNSA. The V end lost 6 bases, the J end lost 6 bases, and 12 bases lay between the germline ends. CDR3 in amino acids: CASSVGQGNIQYF. The CDR3 bases are TGTGCCAGCAGTGTTGGGCAGGGAAACATTCAGTACTTC.

This clone was recorded once. V and J are TRBV6-1 and TRBJ2-7; D perhaps matches TRBD2 (7 bases). The V gene's germline CDR1 is MNHNS and CDR2 SASEGT. This CDR3 has 12 residues. The V and J ends lost 8 bases and 4 bases respectively, with 12 bases between them. The DNA of the CDR3 is TGTGCCAGCCAGGGGAGGGCTTACGAGCAGTACTTC. It yields the protein CASQGRAYEQYF.

This chain links TRBV15 with TRBJ2-7, with TRBD1 identical over 9 bases. The V segment lost 1 base and the J segment 4 bases; nucleotides outside the gene matches: 2. This CDR3 region has 14 residues. Germline V CDR1 and CDR2: LNHNV, YYDKDF (reference sequence). CDR3 in amino acids: CATSRAGQGYEQYF. In DNA, the CDR3 is TGTGCCACCAGCAGAGCGGGACAGGGATACGAGCAGTACTTC. Looking up the rest from reference TRBV15 and TRBJ2-7 gives the full variable domain: DAMVIQNPRYQVTQFGKPVTLSCSQTLNHNVMYWYQQKSSQAPKLLFHYYDKDFNNEADTPDNFQSRRPNTSFCFLDIRSPGLGDTAMYLCATSRAGQGYEQYFGPGTRLTVT.

The CDR3 loop reads CASSSRREITNTEAFF. The CDR3 DNA reads as TGTGCCAGCAGCTCAAGACGAGAAATAACGAACACTGAAGCTTTCTTT. The chain uses TRBV7-9 and TRBJ1-1; D is unresolved. This CDR3 has 16 residues. CDR1 SEHNR and CDR2 FQNEAQ come from the germline V gene (reference sequence). V lost 4 bases and J lost 1, with 16 bases in between. The variable domain in full, with the rest retrieved from reference TRBV7-9 and TRBJ1-1, is DTGVSQNPRHKITKRGQNVTFRCDPISEHNRLYWYRQTLGQGPEFLTYFQNEAQLEKSRLLSDRFSAERPKGSFSTLEIQRTEQGDSAMYLCASSSRREITNTEAFFGQGTRLTVV.

This clone has a single count. J is TRBJ2-1 and V is TRBV11-3; TRBD2 matches at 10 bases. This CDR3 is 15 amino acids long. Trimming removed 4 bases from V and 3 bases from J; junction bases left unmatched: 3. Germline V CDR1 and CDR2: SGHNT, YENEEA. The CDR3 region is CASSSGLADYNEQFF. CDR3 in DNA: TGTGCCAGCAGCTCCGGACTAGCGGACTACAATGAGCAGTTCTTC.